The clone carrying this T cell receptor (beta chain) showed up many times. Its antigen is not known. TCRdb fed the reads into MiXCR, producing one record per CDR3 protein. The repertoire includes hundreds of thousands of distinct CDR3 sequences, approximately 24% of them detected once, and 7.5% to 9% sits in the top ten. The V gene's germline CDR1 is MDHEN and CDR2 SYDVKM. The V end lost 2 bases, the J end lost 0 bases, and 14 bases lay between the germline ends. The CDR3 sequence is 17 residues long. These data originate in a study of T cell repertoires in cytomegalovirus infection. The overall study: TCR beta signatures that were public indicated CMV infection and matching HLA type. General study results and limits: Totalled public TCR beta family frequency picked out people who carried CMV plus the relevant HLA. HLA-C-restricted CMV clonotypes gave the most frequent clonotype in two of eight donors.

Sequences were obtained from CD8+ T cells from PBMCs. The J gene is TRBJ1-5, the V gene TRBV28; D unclear. This sequence was found in a human donor in good health (CMV status not recorded). Some clones in this sample may be carry-over from other donors' samples. The CDR3 reads CASSLSLPWSSNQPQHF. The CDR3 DNA is TGTGCCAGCAGTTTAAGCTTACCCTGGTCTAGCAATCAGCCCCAGCATTTT.